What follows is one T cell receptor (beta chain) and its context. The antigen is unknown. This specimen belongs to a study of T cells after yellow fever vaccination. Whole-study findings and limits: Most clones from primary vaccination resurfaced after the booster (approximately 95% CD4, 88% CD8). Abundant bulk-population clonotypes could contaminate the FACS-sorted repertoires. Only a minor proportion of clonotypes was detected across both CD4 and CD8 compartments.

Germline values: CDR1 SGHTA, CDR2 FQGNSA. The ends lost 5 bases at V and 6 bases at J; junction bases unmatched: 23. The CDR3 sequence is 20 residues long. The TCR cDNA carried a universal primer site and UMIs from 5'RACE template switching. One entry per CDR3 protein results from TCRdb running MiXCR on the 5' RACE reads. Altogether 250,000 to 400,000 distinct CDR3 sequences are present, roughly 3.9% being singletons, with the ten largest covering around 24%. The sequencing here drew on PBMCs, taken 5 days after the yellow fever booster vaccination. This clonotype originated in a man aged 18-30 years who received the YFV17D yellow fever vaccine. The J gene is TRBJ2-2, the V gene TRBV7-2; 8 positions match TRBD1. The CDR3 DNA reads TGTGCCAGCAGCACCCCCCGGGGACAGGACTACAGTAATATCGCCGGGGAGCTGTTTTTT. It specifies CASSTPRGQDYSNIAGELFF.